This T cell receptor beta chain was sequenced during a study of CD8 T cells in ankylosing spondylitis. The study's findings and limits: The study identified a TCR beta motif of 7 or 8 highly homologous variants that appeared characteristic of ankylosing spondylitis blood. Earlier literature documents some of the motif variants in reactive arthritis synovial fluid and blood. Within matched ankylosing spondylitis synovial fluid, disease-linked clones were reportedly significantly enriched.

As the method for making TCR beta libraries, quantitative 5'-RACE with molecular barcodes was used. Each CDR3 protein gets one entry after TCRdb re-called the 5' RACE reads with MiXCR. The table shows 250,000 to 350,000 distinct CDR3 sequences, with about 20% occurring only once. There are a few counts of this clonotype. The antigen remains undetermined. Unmatched junction bases numbered 7, after V lost 4 bases and J lost 4 bases. The CDR3 runs 14 residues. CDR1 is SGHRS and CDR2 is YFSETQ in the germline V gene. The chain recombines TRBV5-1 with TRBJ1-1; 7 bases align to TRBD1. This clonotype was sampled from a male donor with ankylosing spondylitis or in good health (not recorded which). The sample comprised blood, either unsorted or a sorted T cell fraction (not recorded which). The CDR3 sequence is CASSQQGTVTEAFF. The CDR3, as DNA: TGCGCCAGCAGCCAACAGGGGACGGTCACTGAAGCTTTCTTT. The full variable domain, its missing parts supplied by reference TRBV5-1 and TRBJ1-1, is KAGVTQTPRYLIKTRGQQVTLSCSPISGHRSVSWYQQTPGQGLQFLFEYFSETQRNKGNFPGRFSGRQFSNSRSEMNVSTLELGDSALYLCASSQQGTVTEAFFGQGTRLTVV.